This T cell receptor (beta chain) is drawn from a study of T cell repertoires and HLA-DP antigens. This CDR3 contains 13 residues. Germline V gene data show CDR1 as MNHEY and CDR2 as SVGAGI. Trimming cost V 8 bases and J 8 bases, with 15 bases left between them. This clone was counted once. Antigen: not known. Overall study results and limits: A non-physiological HeLa system presented antigen to total CD4+ responders.

The primer mix covered 54 TRBV segments and 13 TRBJ segments. Libraries were prepared by immunoSEQ multiplex PCR; TCRdb keeps only in-frame clonotypes and omits some of them. The sample consists of about 110,000 clones, over 90% of them appearing once. Sequenced material: CD4+ T cells from PBMCs. The genes are TRBV6-5 and TRBJ1-4; a possible D gene is TRBD1 (6 bases). The receptor was derived from a woman aged 18-29 years in good health and CMV-seronegative. CDR3 amino acids: CASRMGAWEKLFF. In DNA form, the CDR3 reads TGTGCCAGCCGTATGGGGGCTTGGGAAAAACTGTTTTTT.